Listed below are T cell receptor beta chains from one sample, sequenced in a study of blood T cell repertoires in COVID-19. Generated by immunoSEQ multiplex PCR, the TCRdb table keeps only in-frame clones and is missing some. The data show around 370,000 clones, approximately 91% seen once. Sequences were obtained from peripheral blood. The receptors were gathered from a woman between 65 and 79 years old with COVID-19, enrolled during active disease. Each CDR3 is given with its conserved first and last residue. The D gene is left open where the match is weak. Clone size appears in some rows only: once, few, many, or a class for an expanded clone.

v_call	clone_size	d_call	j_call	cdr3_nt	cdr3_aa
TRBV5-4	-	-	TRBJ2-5	TGTGCCAGCACCATAGTAGACCAAGAGACCCAGTACTTC	CASTIVDQETQYF
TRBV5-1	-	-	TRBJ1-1	TGCGCCAGCAGCTTGGGGGGAGGGCTCCCAGAGGAAGCTTTCTTT	CASSLGGGLPEEAFF
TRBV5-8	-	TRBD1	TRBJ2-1	TGTGCCAGCAGCCGGGACAGAGGGCGCGATGAGCAGTTCTTC	CASSRDRGRDEQFF
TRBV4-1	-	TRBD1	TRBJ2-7	TGCGCCAGCCCCCGGGGACAGGGATCCTACGAGCAGTACTTC	CASPRGQGSYEQYF
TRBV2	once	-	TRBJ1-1	TGTGCCAGCGCCAGGGCCCAGAACACTGAAGCTTTCTTT	CASARAQNTEAFF
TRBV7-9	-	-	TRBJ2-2	TGTGCCAGCAGCTTAGGGTCCCAGGGGCGCCGGAACACCGGGGAGCTGTTTTTT	CASSLGSQGRRNTGELFF
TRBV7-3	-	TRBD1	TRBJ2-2	TGTGCCAGCAGCTTAATATCTAGGGACAGGGGGGACACCGGGGAGCTGTTTTTT	CASSLISRDRGDTGELFF
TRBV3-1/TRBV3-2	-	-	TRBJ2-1	TGTGCCAGCAGCCAAGTAGGGGGGGTCACCTACAATGAGCAGTTCTTC	CASSQVGGVTYNEQFF
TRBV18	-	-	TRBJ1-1	TGTGCCAGCTCACCAGCGTCTATGAACACTGAAGCTTTCTTT	CASSPASMNTEAFF
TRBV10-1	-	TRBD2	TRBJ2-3	TGCGCCAGCAGTGAACTAGCGGGAGATACGCAGTATTTT	CASSELAGDTQYF
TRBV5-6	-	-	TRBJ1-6	TGTGCCAGCAGCTTGGCCTGGAGCTCCTATAATTCACCCCTCCACTTT	CASSLAWSSYNSPLHF
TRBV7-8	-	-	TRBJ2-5	TGTGCCAGCAGCTTACAGGAGACCCAGTACTTC	CASSLQETQYF
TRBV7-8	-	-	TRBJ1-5	TGTGCCAGCAGCTTTTGGGGGATAGGACAGAGCCGCAATCAGCCCCAGCATTTT	CASSFWGIGQSRNQPQHF
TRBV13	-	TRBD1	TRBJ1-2	TGTGCCAGCAGCCCAGAGGACAGGGGCTATGGCTACACCTTC	CASSPEDRGYGYTF
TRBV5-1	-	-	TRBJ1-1	TGCGCCAGCAGCTTTGAAACAGGTACCACTGAAGCTTTCTTT	CASSFETGTTEAFF
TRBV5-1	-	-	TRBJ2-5	TGCGCCAGCAGCTTACAGGACACAGAGACCCAGTACTTC	CASSLQDTETQYF
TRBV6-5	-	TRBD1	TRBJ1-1	TGTGCCAGCAGTCCCCCCAGACAGGGGAGAACTGAAGCTTTCTTT	CASSPPRQGRTEAFF
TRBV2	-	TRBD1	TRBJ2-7	TGTGCCAGCAAGATGATGGACAGGAGCTACGAGCAGTACTTC	CASKMMDRSYEQYF
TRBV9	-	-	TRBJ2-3	TGTGCCAGCAGCGTAGCTGGTCAGGGGGGCCATGATACGCAGTATTTT	CASSVAGQGGHDTQYF
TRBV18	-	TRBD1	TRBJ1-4	TGTGCCAGCTCACCGGACAGGCTCCAACTAAAACTGTTTTTT	CASSPDRLQLKLFF
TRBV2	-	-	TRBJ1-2	TGTGCCAGCAGTGAAGCGCCCGGGTTCTATGGCTACACCTTC	CASSEAPGFYGYTF
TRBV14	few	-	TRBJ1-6	TGTGCCAGCAGCCAAGTTGGCCGAAGAGGTCGTTATAATTCACCCCTCCACTTT	CASSQVGRRGRYNSPLHF
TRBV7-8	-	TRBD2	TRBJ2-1	TGTGCCAGCAGCCTACGGGGGGGGACTAGTTCCTTCGATGAGCAGTTCTTC	CASSLRGGTSSFDEQFF
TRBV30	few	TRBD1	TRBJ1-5	TGTGCCTGGAGCCGCGAGGGGGCGTATAGCAATCAGCCCCAGCATTTT	CAWSREGAYSNQPQHF
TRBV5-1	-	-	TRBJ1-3	TGCGCCAGCAGCTTGGATGGGGCCCGCTCTGGAAACACCATATATTTT	CASSLDGARSGNTIYF
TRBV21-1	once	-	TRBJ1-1	TGTGCCAGCAGCAAACGGGACAGGGTCTCGTGGACTGAAGCTTTCTTT	CASSKRDRVSWTEAFF
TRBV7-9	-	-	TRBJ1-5	TGTGCCAGCAGCTTCTGGGGGACTGGAGGCAATCAGCCCCAGCATTTT	CASSFWGTGGNQPQHF
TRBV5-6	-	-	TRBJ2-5	TGTGCCAGCAGCTTGGATTCTAGATCCCGAGAGACCCAGTACTTC	CASSLDSRSRETQYF
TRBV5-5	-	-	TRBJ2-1	TGTGCCAGCAGCCCGGGTCTTAGCTCCTACAATGAGCAGTTCTTC	CASSPGLSSYNEQFF
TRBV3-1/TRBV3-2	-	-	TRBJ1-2	TGTGCCAGCAGCCAAGGGGGCTCTTATGGCTACACCTTC	CASSQGGSYGYTF
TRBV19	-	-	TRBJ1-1	TGTGCCAGTAGTATAGCTAGGGGCACTGAAGCTTTCTTT	CASSIARGTEAFF
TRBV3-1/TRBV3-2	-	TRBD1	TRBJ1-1	TGTGCCAGCAGCCCTGACAGGGGCGAAGCTTTCTTT	CASSPDRGEAFF